This is a list of T cell receptor beta chains from one sample in a study of blood T cell repertoires in COVID-19. The repertoire was sequenced with immunoSEQ multiplex PCR; TCRdb's copy has only in-frame clones and lacks some. The sample holds about 290,000 clones; 85% are singletons and the top ten take 4% to 5%. The sample was peripheral blood. The origin of the receptors is a woman aged 45-65 years with active or convalescent COVID-19. Each CDR3 is given with its conserved first and last residue. D genes are given only for firm matches. Some rows have no size entry. The others give once, few or many, or a class for an expanded clone.

>TRBD1|.|TRBV7-2|TRBJ1-2|18
CASSSRGTAATYNYGYTF
TGTGCCAGCAGCTCCAGGGGGACAGCTGCAACTTATAACTATGGCTACACCTTC
>TRBD2|.|TRBV6-5|TRBJ2-2|15
CASRRAGRYAGELFF
TGTGCCAGCAGGAGAGCGGGGCGGTACGCCGGGGAGCTGTTTTTT
>.|.|TRBV6-5|TRBJ1-4|15
CASSYGSGVNEKLFF
TGTGCCAGCAGTTACGGGTCAGGGGTTAATGAAAAACTGTTTTTT
>.|.|TRBV7-2|TRBJ1-1|14
CASSLASGNTEAFF
TGTGCCAGCAGCTTAGCGAGCGGGAACACTGAAGCTTTCTTT
>TRBD2|.|TRBV5-1|TRBJ2-1|15
CASSLISGDYNEQFF
TGCGCCAGCAGCTTGATTAGCGGGGACTACAATGAGCAGTTCTTC
>TRBD1|.|TRBV5-1|TRBJ1-3|14
CASSTRTGGNTIYF
TGCGCCAGCAGCACCAGGACAGGCGGAAACACCATATATTTT
>TRBD1|.|TRBV2|TRBJ2-2|15
CASSRDRMNTGELFF
TGTGCCAGCAGCAGGGACAGGATGAACACCGGGGAGCTGTTTTTT
>TRBD1|.|TRBV19|TRBJ1-2|15
CASSIAVDRVYGYTF
TGTGCCAGTAGTATAGCGGTAGACAGGGTCTATGGCTACACCTTC
>.|.|TRBV29-1|TRBJ2-1|15
CSVDRPGWSDNEQFF
TGCAGCGTTGACAGACCGGGATGGTCGGACAATGAGCAGTTCTTC
>.|.|TRBV3-1/TRBV3-2|TRBJ2-1|14
CASSQRGLSNEQFF
TGTGCCAGCAGCCAGCGGGGTTTGAGCAATGAGCAGTTCTTC
>TRBD1|.|TRBV19|TRBJ1-4|15
CASSDDRGTGEKLFF
TGTGCCAGTAGTGACGACAGGGGTACTGGTGAAAAACTGTTTTTT
>.|.|TRBV5-1|TRBJ1-1|13
CASRTQENTEAFF
TGCGCCAGCCGGACACAGGAGAACACTGAAGCTTTCTTT
>TRBD1|.|TRBV7-9|TRBJ1-1|16
CASSPLTGAQNTEAFF
TGTGCCAGCAGCCCTCTAACAGGGGCGCAAAACACTGAAGCTTTCTTT
>.|once|TRBV6-5|TRBJ2-1|12
CASSPTSNEQFF
TGTGCCAGCAGTCCTACTAGCAATGAGCAGTTCTTC
>TRBD1|.|TRBV27|TRBJ1-2|15
CASSSSPGTENGYTF
TGTGCCAGCAGTTCGAGTCCCGGGACAGAGAATGGCTACACCTTC
>TRBD1|.|TRBV10-3|TRBJ1-1|14
CAISLGQGSTEAFF
TGTGCCATCAGCCTGGGACAGGGGAGCACTGAAGCTTTCTTT
>TRBD2|.|TRBV28|TRBJ2-4|16
CASTSGRAEAKNIQYF
TGTGCCTCGACTAGCGGGAGGGCCGAGGCCAAAAACATTCAGTACTTC
>.|.|TRBV28|TRBJ1-3|16
CASSLGRGTMGNTIYF
TGTGCCAGCAGTTTAGGTAGAGGAACCATGGGAAACACCATATATTTT
>.|.|TRBV5-1|TRBJ2-7|11
CASGTGDEQYF
TGCGCCAGCGGCACCGGGGACGAGCAGTACTTC
>.|.|TRBV10-2|TRBJ1-5|12
CASSEAGQPQHF
TGCGCCAGCAGTGAAGCCGGTCAGCCCCAGCATTTT
>TRBD2|.|TRBV3-1/TRBV3-2|TRBJ2-1|17
CASSQDGSGRTYNEQFF
TGTGCCAGCAGCCAAGATGGTAGCGGGAGAACCTACAATGAGCAGTTCTTC
>TRBD2|.|TRBV6-5|TRBJ2-1|14
CASRRTSGNYEQFF
TGTGCCAGCAGACGGACTAGCGGGAACTATGAGCAGTTCTTC
>.|.|TRBV19|TRBJ1-5|13
CATMGGMVQPQHF
TGTGCCACCATGGGGGGGATGGTTCAGCCCCAGCATTTT
>.|.|TRBV7-9|TRBJ1-1|15
CASSDRAGLNTEAFF
TGTGCCAGCAGCGACCGTGCCGGGTTGAACACTGAAGCTTTCTTT
>.|.|TRBV6-5|TRBJ1-4|14
CASTPGGGSEKLFF
TGTGCCAGCACGCCGGGAGGGGGAAGTGAAAAACTGTTTTTT
>.|.|TRBV4-1|TRBJ1-4|15
CASSHGAATNEKLFF
TGCGCCAGCAGCCACGGAGCCGCAACTAATGAAAAACTGTTTTTT
>.|.|TRBV28|TRBJ2-7|15
CASSPRGSASYEQYF
TGTGCCAGCAGTCCGAGAGGTAGCGCCTCCTACGAGCAGTACTTC
>.|.|TRBV19|TRBJ1-2|15
CASSIDLGGPYGYTF
TGTGCCAGTAGTATAGATCTCGGAGGACCATATGGCTACACCTTC
>.|.|TRBV7-7|TRBJ2-3|14
CAIGGTINTDTQYF
TGTGCCATCGGCGGGACGATTAACACAGATACGCAGTATTTT
>.|once|TRBV5-4|TRBJ2-5|16
CASSRPGRGHQETQYF
TGTGCCAGCAGCCGTCCCGGCAGGGGCCACCAAGAGACCCAGTACTTC
>.|.|TRBV5-1|TRBJ1-1|14
CASSPLTGGTEAFF
TGCGCCAGCAGCCCCCTGACGGGGGGCACTGAAGCTTTCTTT
>.|.|TRBV19|TRBJ2-1|15
CASSIALESYNEQFF
TGTGCCAGTAGTATAGCCCTAGAATCCTACAATGAGCAGTTCTTC
>TRBD2|.|TRBV5-1|TRBJ2-1|21
CASSLDAGGLAGGRSYNEQFF
TGCGCCAGCAGCTTGGATGCCGGTGGACTAGCGGGAGGCCGCTCCTACAATGAGCAGTTCTTC
>TRBD2|.|TRBV11-2|TRBJ2-4|13
CASSTGRAAGQYF
TGTGCCAGCAGCACGGGGAGGGCCGCGGGGCAGTACTTC
>TRBD2|.|TRBV4-1|TRBJ2-1|20
CASSQEVQPTSGRASNEQFF
TGCGCCAGCAGCCAAGAGGTGCAGCCTACTAGCGGGAGGGCTAGCAATGAGCAGTTCTTC
>TRBD2|.|TRBV27|TRBJ2-5|13
CASSEGLVATQYF
TGTGCCAGCAGCGAGGGACTAGTCGCGACCCAGTACTTC
>.|.|TRBV28|TRBJ1-2|13
CASRVGGAYGYTF
TGTGCCAGCAGGGTTGGGGGCGCCTATGGCTACACCTTC
>.|.|TRBV5-1|TRBJ1-1|15
CASSSGQSMNTEAFF
TGCGCCAGCAGCTCTGGACAGTCGATGAACACTGAAGCTTTCTTT
>TRBD2|.|TRBV7-9|TRBJ2-7|14
CASSLGTSGSEQYF
TGTGCCAGCAGCTTAGGGACTAGCGGGAGCGAGCAGTACTTC
>TRBD2|few|TRBV5-5|TRBJ2-1|16
CASSSGTSGRRDEQFF
TGTGCCAGCAGCTCCGGGACTAGCGGGAGAAGGGATGAGCAGTTCTTC
>TRBD1|.|TRBV6-5|TRBJ2-2|14
CASSWTGWTGELFF
TGTGCCAGCAGTTGGACAGGGTGGACCGGGGAGCTGTTTTTT
>TRBD1|.|TRBV5-6|TRBJ1-2|14
CASSSTGVNYGYTF
TGTGCCAGCAGCTCTACAGGGGTTAACTATGGCTACACCTTC
>TRBD1|.|TRBV4-1|TRBJ1-1|19
CASSQDGGQGGRTGTEAFF
TGCGCCAGCAGCCAAGATGGGGGACAGGGTGGCCGAACGGGAACTGAAGCTTTCTTT
>.|.|TRBV7-2|TRBJ1-2|15
CASSPGRGGLSGYTF
TGTGCCAGCAGCCCAGGGAGGGGGGGGCTTTCTGGCTACACCTTC
>.|once|TRBV6-1|TRBJ2-7|11
CASSEARGQYF
TGTGCCAGCAGTGAAGCGCGCGGGCAGTACTTC
>.|once|TRBV2|TRBJ1-3|14
CASSRTRGGNTIYF
TGTGCCAGCAGCAGAACCAGGGGAGGAAACACCATATATTTT